The entry below gives a single T cell receptor (beta chain) sequence along with its context. The entry originates in a study of blood T cell repertoires in COVID-19. In the study overall: COVID-19 samples collected from the United States, Italy and Spain covered acute and convalescent phases. The analysed material was cDNA or gDNA that came from T cells, B-cell-depleted T cells, or PBMCs.

Trimming cost V 1 base and J 7 bases, with 8 bases left between them. The CDR3 has 13 amino acids. In germline, CDR1 is SGHDN, CDR2 FVKESK. Original data processing: It was from reference gene primer amplification that nucleated cell counts were estimated. Clones were sequenced by immunoSEQ multiplex PCR, and TCRdb holds only the in-frame ones, with some missing. For V, J and clone size, that table is used; D and trimming come from the DNA. The data show around 260,000 clones, with 80% to 90% seen just once and under 5% held by the top ten. Donors were grouped by their self-reported clinical history. The sequenced material came from PBMCs or T cells enriched from blood (not recorded which). This clonotype was obtained from a man aged 25-40 years with acute COVID-19. The chain joins TRBV14 to TRBJ2-1, with D possibly being TRBD2 (6 bases). CDR3 nucleotide sequence: TGTGCCAGCAGCCAAGCTCGGGGGAATGAGCAGTTCTTC. Translating it yields CASSQARGNEQFF.